This T cell receptor beta chain was sequenced during a study of CD8+ T cells in alopecia areata. Study-level information: The investigators scored severity in treated patients by the percentage of affected scalp area.

Treatment of the sample: oral pan-JAK inhibitor, 5-10 mg twice daily. Study results and caveats: Only one nonresponder was present, which leaves the link between baseline CD8+ expansion and response uncertain. Across lesional scalp, and particularly alopecia totalis/universalis, clonality surpassed that of normal scalp.

Sequencing templates came from extracted RNA that was reverse transcribed into cDNA. Clones were read by immunoSEQ multiplex PCR, and TCRdb kept only the in-frame ones, dropping some. The sample lists some 190,000 clones, about three fifths occurring once. The CDR3 sequence is 14 residues long. Trimming took off 6 bases at V and 3 bases at J, with 13 bases between the two ends. Germline CDR1 SNHLY, CDR2 FYNNEI. Turning to this clone: The antigen is undetermined.

This specimen consisted of CD4+ T cells sorted from blood, obtained between weeks 49 and 50, from a patient treated with tofacitinib. This receptor was identified in a human donor with alopecia areata. The V and J genes are TRBV2 and TRBJ2-3, with D tentatively TRBD1 (5 bases). CDR3 DNA: TGTGCCAGCAGCGGTTGGGGCCCAACAGATACGCAGTATTTT. As protein: CASSGWGPTDTQYF.